A single sample is the source of the 22 T cell receptor beta chains below, sequenced in a study of OX40 agonist ivuxolimab in advanced cancers. The data were produced by immunoSEQ multiplex PCR, yet TCRdb's version contains in-frame clones alone and is incomplete. Of about 40,000 clones in the sample, 88% were seen once. Sequencing was performed on CD4+ or CD8+ T cells sorted from blood, taken in a trial of the OX40 agonist ivuxolimab. All receptors come from an adult with an advanced solid tumor such as melanoma, head and neck, liver or kidney cancer.

CDR3 protein: CATSRDRARYSYEQYF. CDR3 nucleotides: TGTGCCACCAGCAGAGATCGGGCCAGGTACTCCTACGAGCAGTACTTC. The chain joins TRBV15 to TRBJ2-7, with D uncertain. Per the germline V gene, CDR1 is LNHNV and CDR2 is YYDKDF (reference sequence). The germline V and J ends were trimmed by 0 bases and 0 bases, with 12 bases remaining between them. CDR3 length: 16 residues.

This clone has only one observation. The chain has TRBV6-5 and TRBJ1-1; D remains ambiguous. Germline V gene sequence: CDR1 MNHEY, CDR2 SVGAGI. The V end lost 0 bases, the J end lost 7 bases, and 9 bases lay between the germline ends. The CDR3 has 13 residues. The CDR3 protein is CASSYSPPLEAFF. In nucleotides, the CDR3 is TGTGCCAGCAGTTACTCCCCACCCCTTGAAGCTTTCTTT.

V gene TRBV9 combines with J gene TRBJ2-1; TRBD1 might be the D (5 bases). V was cut by 3 bases and J by 0 bases, with 16 bases left in between. The CDR3 covers 17 residues. Germline V CDR1 and CDR2: SGDLS, YYNGEE. CDR3 bases: TGTGCCAGCAGCGCCGAGGCAGGGCCAAGCTCCTACAATGAGCAGTTCTTC. Protein product: CASSAEAGPSSYNEQFF.

The chain joins TRBV5-8 to TRBJ2-5, with 7 bases lining up with TRBD1. Trimming removed 5 bases from V and 1 base from J; junction bases left unmatched: 8. The CDR3 spans 15 residues. Germline V gene lookup returns CDR1 SGHTS and CDR2 YDEGEE. The CDR3 nucleotides are TGTGCCAGCAGTTGGGGACAGTCAAGCCAAGAGACCCAGTACTTC. Translation gives CASSWGQSSQETQYF.

The rearrangement links TRBV14 to TRBJ1-2, with D perhaps matching TRBD1 (5 bases). V lost 6 bases and J 7 bases, leaving 18 bases between the germline ends. Germline V gene data show CDR1 as SGHDN and CDR2 as FVKESK. The CDR3 is 14 amino acids. The CDR3 loop is CASRPIGVSGGYTF. In nucleotides, the CDR3 is TGTGCCAGCAGACCGATAGGGGTCAGTGGTGGCTACACCTTC.

The J gene is TRBJ2-2, the V gene TRBV11-3; D may be TRBD2 (5 bases). CDR3 length: 15 residues. Trimming removed 7 bases from V and 7 bases from J, with 19 bases in between. In germline, CDR1 is SGHNT, CDR2 YENEEA. CDR3 protein: CASILREGINGELFF. The CDR3 nucleotides read TGTGCCAGCATCCTACGGGAAGGGATCAACGGGGAGCTGTTTTTT.

The chain combines TRBV15 with TRBJ1-1, with D unresolved. The CDR3 totals 12 residues. Looked up from germline, CDR1 is LNHNV and CDR2 is YYDKDF (reference sequence). V shed 1 base and J shed 6 bases, with 6 bases lying between them. The CDR3 is CATSRVTPEAFF. The CDR3 DNA sequence: TGTGCCACCAGCAGAGTCACCCCTGAAGCTTTCTTT.

V and J are TRBV5-5 and TRBJ2-7, with D perhaps TRBD1 or TRBD2 (6 bases each). V lost 4 bases and J lost 4, with 33 bases in between. The CDR3 consists of 20 residues. Germline V gene sequence: CDR1 SGHKS, CDR2 YYEKEE (reference sequence). The CDR3 loop is CASSPGRDINLPTYWYEQYF. CDR3 bases: TGTGCCAGCAGCCCCGGGCGGGACATTAACCTGCCTACCTACTGGTACGAGCAGTACTTC.

This clone was seen once. The chain carries TRBV5-1 and TRBJ1-1; D is uncertain. The CDR3 is 15 residues long. CDR1 SGHRS and CDR2 YFSETQ come from the germline V gene. The ends were cut back, 1 base at V and 0 bases at J, with 10 bases in the middle. CDR3 bases: TGCGCCAGCAGCTTGTATCGGGATTTGAACACTGAAGCTTTCTTT. The encoded protein is CASSLYRDLNTEAFF. Full variable domain (missing parts from reference TRBV5-1 and TRBJ1-1): KAGVTQTPRYLIKTRGQQVTLSCSPISGHRSVSWYQQTPGQGLQFLFEYFSETQRNKGNFPGRFSGRQFSNSRSEMNVSTLELGDSALYLCASSLYRDLNTEAFFGQGTRLTVV.

V is TRBV6-5 and J is TRBJ2-7; 10 bases match TRBD1. Germline lookup yields CDR1 MNHEY and CDR2 SVGAGI. This CDR3 comprises 14 residues. With V trimmed by 2 bases and J by 3 bases, 1 base remained unmatched. DNA of the CDR3: TGTGCCAGCAGTTACCGGGACAGGGGCTACGAGCAGTACTTC. Its translation is CASSYRDRGYEQYF.

The chain uses TRBV4-3 and TRBJ2-3, with a possible D match to TRBD2 (5 bases). The germline V gene has CDR1 LGHNA and CDR2 YSLEER. The CDR3 runs to 14 residues. Deletions cut 4 bases from V and 0 bases from J, with 8 bases between. The CDR3 here is CASSPPGSTDTQYF. The DNA for the CDR3 is TGCGCCAGCAGCCCCCCGGGGAGCACAGATACGCAGTATTTT.

This chain connects TRBV28 to TRBJ2-2; D gene unclear. V lost 4 bases and J lost 0, with 6 bases in between. CDR1 and CDR2 from the germline V gene are MDHEN and SYDVKM. CDR3 length: 14 residues. In DNA form, the CDR3 reads TGTGCCAGCAGTTCAGTCCCGAACACCGGGGAGCTGTTTTTT. Translated, it gives CASSSVPNTGELFF.

J is TRBJ2-5 and V is TRBV25-1; 10 nucleotides match TRBD2. The CDR3 extends over 17 amino acids. Trimming at V came to 2 bases and at J to 5 bases, leaving 11 bases not matched to a gene. CDR1 is MGHDK, CDR2 SYGVNS, per germline. The CDR3 DNA is TGTGCCAGCAGTGAAGCCCCGCCGACTAGCGGGCGGGAGACCCAGTACTTC. Its protein is CASSEAPPTSGRETQYF. The variable domain in full, completed from reference TRBV25-1 and TRBJ2-5, reads EADIYQTPRYLVIGTGKKITLECSQTMGHDKMYWYQQDPGMELHLIHYSYGVNSTEKGDLSSESTVSRIRTEHFPLTLESARPSHTSQYLCASSEAPPTSGRETQYFGPGTRLLVL.

J is TRBJ2-1 and V is TRBV5-1; perhaps TRBD2 as D (5 bases). This CDR3 spans 12 amino acids. The V gene's germline CDR1 is SGHRS and CDR2 YFSETQ. Trimming removed 0 bases from V and 8 bases from J, with 6 bases in between. CDR3 loop: CASSLVLDEQFF. CDR3 nucleotides: TGCGCCAGCAGCTTGGTACTAGATGAGCAGTTCTTC.

The J gene is TRBJ2-7, the V gene TRBV19; tentative D call: TRBD1 (6 bases). CDR3 length: 12 residues. The V and J ends lost 9 bases and 5 bases respectively, with 14 bases between them. The germline V gene has CDR1 LNHDA and CDR2 SQIVND (reference sequence). CDR3 nucleotides: TGTGCCAGAGGGGCAGGGGAGAACGAGCAGTACTTC. The encoded protein is CARGAGENEQYF. The whole variable domain, filled in from reference TRBV19 and TRBJ2-7, reads DGGITQSPKYLFRKEGQNVTLSCEQNLNHDAMYWYRQDPGQGLRLIYYSQIVNDFQKGDIAEGYSVSREKKESFPLTVTSAQKNPTAFYLCARGAGENEQYFGPGTRLTVT.

The chain couples TRBV28 to TRBJ1-5; no reliable D call. The CDR3 extends over 12 amino acids. Trimming removed 5 bases from V and 7 bases from J, with 9 bases in between. In germline, CDR1 is MDHEN, CDR2 SYDVKM. The CDR3 loop reads CASSPMMQPQHF. CDR3 nucleotide sequence: TGTGCCAGCAGTCCGATGATGCAGCCCCAGCATTTT.

The DNA for the CDR3 is TGTGCCAGCAGTGAATCCGGGGGTGGACCCTACGAGCAGTACTTC. This sequence encodes CASSESGGGPYEQYF. This chain joins TRBV6-1 and TRBJ2-7; tentative D call: TRBD2 (6 bases). The V and J ends lost 2 bases and 2 bases respectively, with 13 bases between them. Germline loops: CDR1 MNHNS, CDR2 SASEGT. This CDR3 region has 15 residues.

In this sample, this clone turned up once. The V gene is TRBV6-1, the J gene TRBJ1-3; D is unclear. CDR1 is MNHNS and CDR2 is SASEGT in the germline V gene. This CDR3 region has 15 residues. V lost 7 bases and J 0 bases, leaving 13 bases between the germline ends. CDR3 coding DNA: TGTGCCAGCACGTCCCCCTTTTCCTCTGGAAACACCATATATTTT. Protein: CASTSPFSSGNTIYF.

The chain has TRBV19 and TRBJ2-7, with D perhaps TRBD1 (5 bases). Germline V gives CDR1 LNHDA, CDR2 SQIVND (reference sequence). V gave up 5 bases and J gave up 0 bases, with 14 bases separating them. The CDR3 consists of 15 residues. This CDR3 reads CASSWGRMSSYEQYF. DNA for the CDR3: TGTGCCAGTAGTTGGGGCAGGATGAGCTCCTACGAGCAGTACTTC.

This clone is large (0.1 to 1%) in the sample. This same CDR3 is encoded by further DNA sequences in the sample. The chain recombines TRBV6-5 with TRBJ2-7; perhaps TRBD2 as D (6 bases). Trimming removed 3 bases at V and 2 bases at J, with 11 bases between. CDR1 is MNHEY, CDR2 SVGAGI, per germline. The CDR3 runs to 14 residues. This CDR3 reads CASSYRGAPYEQYF. The CDR3 DNA reads TGTGCCAGCAGTTATCGCGGGGCCCCCTACGAGCAGTACTTC.

The CDR3 DNA follows: TGTGCCAGCAGCTTGGAGGGGCTAGCGGGAGGCGGGGATGAGCAGTTCTTC. Its translation is CASSLEGLAGGGDEQFF. The V and J genes are TRBV5-4 and TRBJ2-1; 11 nucleotides line up with TRBD2. Germline loops: CDR1 SGHNT, CDR2 YYREEE (reference sequence). V was clipped by 0 bases and J by 8 bases; unmatched bases: 10. The CDR3 consists of 17 residues.

J is TRBJ2-3 and V is TRBV2; D is undetermined. V shed 1 base and J shed 2 bases, with 7 bases lying between them. Germline lookup yields CDR1 SNHLY and CDR2 FYNNEI. This CDR3 has 14 residues. The CDR3 reads CASSEVRPTDTQYF. In DNA, the CDR3 is TGTGCCAGCAGTGAAGTCCGGCCCACAGATACGCAGTATTTT.